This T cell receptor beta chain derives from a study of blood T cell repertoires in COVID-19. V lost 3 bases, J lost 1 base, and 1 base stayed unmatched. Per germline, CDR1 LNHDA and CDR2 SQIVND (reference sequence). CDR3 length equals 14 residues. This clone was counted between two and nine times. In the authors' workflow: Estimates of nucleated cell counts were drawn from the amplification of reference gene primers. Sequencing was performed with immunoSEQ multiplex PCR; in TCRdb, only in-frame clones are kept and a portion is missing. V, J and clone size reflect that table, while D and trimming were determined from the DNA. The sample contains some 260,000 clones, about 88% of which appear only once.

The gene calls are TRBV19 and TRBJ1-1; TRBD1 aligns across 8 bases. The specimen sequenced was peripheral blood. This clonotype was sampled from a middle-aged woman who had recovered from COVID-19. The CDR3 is CASSIQGANTEAFF. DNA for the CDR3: TGTGCCAGTAGTATTCAGGGGGCGAACACTGAAGCTTTCTTT.